The 11 T cell receptor beta chains in this list originate from one sample, sequenced in a study of shared clonotypes between healthy human individuals. TCRdb's table, derived via immunoSEQ multiplex PCR, lists solely in-frame clones and lacks some. The sample records nearly 1,000,000 clones, 70% to 85% being singletons. Material: memory CD4+ T cells sorted from blood. Subset in this sample: CD45RA-negative fraction. These receptor sequences come from a man younger than 30 in good health.

The chain uses TRBV6-5 and TRBJ1-4, with 9 bases aligning to TRBD1. The V segment lost 6 bases and the J segment 4 bases; nucleotides outside the gene matches: 0. The CDR3 spans 13 residues. The germline V gene encodes CDR1 MNHEY and CDR2 SVGAGI. CDR3 protein: CASRDRGNEKLFF. CDR3 coding DNA: TGTGCCAGCAGGGACAGGGGTAATGAAAAACTGTTTTTT.

The chain uses TRBV6-5 and TRBJ1-1, with no clear D. The V gene's germline CDR1 is MNHEY and CDR2 SVGAGI. The CDR3 is 14 amino acids. Trimming removed 0 bases at V and 6 bases at J, with 11 bases between. CDR3 in amino acids: CASSYSIQQSEAFF. CDR3 nucleotide sequence: TGTGCCAGCAGTTACTCGATACAGCAGTCTGAAGCTTTCTTT.

The chain carries TRBV6-5 and TRBJ1-6; the match to TRBD1 covers 8 bases. The CDR3 spans 13 residues. Germline assignment: CDR1 MNHEY and CDR2 SVGAGI. V was pared by 5 bases and J by 8 bases, with 2 bases of the junction left unmatched. CDR3 sequence: CASSDRGDSPLHF. In nucleotides, the CDR3 is TGTGCCAGCAGTGACAGGGGAGATTCACCCCTCCACTTT.

Points on this clone: Other DNA sequences in this specimen translate into the identical CDR3. The chain couples TRBV18 to TRBJ2-3; D not certain. Germline CDR1 is KGHSH and CDR2 is LQKENI. The length of the CDR3 is 13 residues. Trimming took off 3 bases at V and 1 base at J, with 5 bases between the two ends. The CDR3 spells CASSPVGTDTQYF. Here the CDR3 DNA reads TGTGCCAGCTCACCGGTGGGCACAGATACGCAGTATTTT.

As DNA, the CDR3 is TGTGCCAGCAGTTTTCAGGGGGCCATCTATGGCTACACCTTC. This sequence encodes CASSFQGAIYGYTF. The chain carries TRBV6-5 and TRBJ1-2; TRBD1 agrees at 8 bases. The CDR3 has 14 residues. Germline V lookup: CDR1 MNHEY, CDR2 SVGAGI. With V trimmed by 4 bases and J by 4 bases, 5 bases remained unmatched.

Concerning this clone: The sample has other DNA sequences that encode this CDR3 too. This chain uses TRBV2 with TRBJ2-5, with 7 bases fitting TRBD1. This CDR3 comprises 13 residues. From germline, CDR1 is SNHLY and CDR2 FYNNEI. V gave up 6 bases and J gave up 5 bases; unmatched junction bases: 6. This chain's CDR3 is CASRRQGWETQYF. The CDR3 DNA follows: TGTGCCAGCAGAAGACAGGGTTGGGAGACCCAGTACTTC.

This clone was counted once. The rearrangement uses TRBV10-2 and TRBJ1-1, with TRBD1 matching over 7 bases. This CDR3 has 13 residues. Germline V CDR1 and CDR2: WSHSY, SAAADI. The V gene end was trimmed by 7 bases and the J gene end by 3 bases; junction bases not matched to a gene: 5. The CDR3 DNA reads TGCGCCAGCAAAAGGGGGCAGGACACTGAAGCTTTCTTT. This encodes CASKRGQDTEAFF.

This clone was counted a few times. The J gene is TRBJ1-3, the V gene TRBV5-4; TRBD1 might be the D (6 bases). The germline gives CDR1 SGHNT, CDR2 YYREEE (reference sequence). The V and J ends lost 3 bases and 0 bases respectively, with 19 bases between them. The CDR3 is made up of 18 amino acids. CDR3 sequence (DNA): TGTGCCAGCAGCTCTGGACCGACAGGCGCTATCTCTGGAAACACCATATATTTT. Its translation is CASSSGPTGAISGNTIYF.

V gene TRBV13 combines with J gene TRBJ2-7, with D unclear. The CDR3 contains 14 residues. Germline V lookup: CDR1 PRHDT, CDR2 FYEKMQ (reference sequence). V was shortened by 4 bases and J by 3 bases, with 13 bases between the two germline ends. As DNA, the CDR3 is TGTGCCAGCAGCTACGAAGCTCGCGGCTACGAGCAGTACTTC. Its translation is CASSYEARGYEQYF. Full variable domain (outside the CDR3, taken from reference TRBV13 and TRBJ2-7): AAGVIQSPRHLIKEKRETATLKCYPIPRHDTVYWYQQGPGQDPQFLISFYEKMQSDKGSIPDRFSAQQFSDYHSELNMSSLELGDSALYFCASSYEARGYEQYFGPGTRLTVT.

The chain employs TRBV2 and TRBJ1-2; D is ambiguous. Germline assignment: CDR1 SNHLY and CDR2 FYNNEI. The CDR3 contains 11 residues. V was cut by 4 bases and J by 2 bases, with 2 bases left in between. The CDR3 DNA is TGTGCCAGCAGTGGAAACTATGGCTACACCTTC. Translating it yields CASSGNYGYTF.

The genes are TRBV11-2 and TRBJ2-2; a weak D match, TRBD2 (6 bases). This CDR3 has 14 residues. V gave up 4 bases and J gave up 4 bases, with 10 bases separating them. The germline V gene encodes CDR1 SGHAT and CDR2 FQNNGV. The CDR3 coding sequence is TGTGCCAGCAGCTCGACTAGTGTCACCGGGGAGCTGTTTTTT. Encoded protein: CASSSTSVTGELFF.